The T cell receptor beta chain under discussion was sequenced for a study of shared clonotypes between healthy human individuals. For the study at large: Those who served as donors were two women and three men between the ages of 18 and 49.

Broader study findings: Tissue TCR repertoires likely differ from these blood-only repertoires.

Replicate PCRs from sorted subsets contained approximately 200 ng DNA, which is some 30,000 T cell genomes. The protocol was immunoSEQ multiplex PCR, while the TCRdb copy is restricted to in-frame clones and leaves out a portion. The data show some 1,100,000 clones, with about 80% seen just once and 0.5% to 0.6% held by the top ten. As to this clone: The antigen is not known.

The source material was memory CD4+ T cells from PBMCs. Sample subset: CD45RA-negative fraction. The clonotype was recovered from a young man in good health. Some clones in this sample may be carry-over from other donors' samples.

The DNA for the CDR3 is TGCGCCAGCAGCGCTGGACAGGCACATACTAACTATGGCTACACCTTC. This translates into CASSAGQAHTNYGYTF. This chain joins TRBV5-1 and TRBJ1-2; 7 positions agree with TRBD1. The junction had 9 bases not matched to a gene; V was cut back by 4 bases and J by 0 bases. The CDR3 sequence is 16 residues long. Germline CDR1 SGHRS, CDR2 YFSETQ.